These 22 T cell receptor beta chains share one sample of origin, sequenced in a study of CD8+CD57+ T cells in acquired aplastic anemia. Genomic DNA, serving as template, underwent TCR beta VDJ and CDR3 profiling. MiXCR was run by TCRdb on the reads, yielding one entry per CDR3 protein. This sample carries about 270,000 distinct CDR3 sequences, around three fifths of them seen once, and the ten largest clones take 8%. The sequencing input was sorted CD4+, CD8+, or CD8+CD57+ T cells (not recorded which) from PBMCs. These receptors originate from a human donor with severe aplastic anemia or a healthy control (not recorded which).

DNA of the CDR3: TGCGCCAGCAGCCATGTAGGTGTGGCTGAAGCTTTCTTT. Its translation is CASSHVGVAEAFF. The genes are TRBV4-1 and TRBJ1-1; D remains unclear. Trimming left V 3 bases short and J 6 bases short, with 11 bases between. Germline V gene data show CDR1 as MGHRA and CDR2 as YSYEKL. This CDR3 spans 13 amino acids.

The chain recombines TRBV19 with TRBJ2-7, with no clear D. Germline V lookup: CDR1 LNHDA, CDR2 SQIVND (reference sequence). This CDR3 region has 11 residues. V was cut by 9 bases and J by 4 bases, with 10 bases left in between. CDR3 residues: CARTTEYEQYF. CDR3 sequence (DNA): TGTGCCAGGACGACTGAGTACGAGCAGTACTTC. The full variable domain, with the rest looked up from reference TRBV19 and TRBJ2-7, is DGGITQSPKYLFRKEGQNVTLSCEQNLNHDAMYWYRQDPGQGLRLIYYSQIVNDFQKGDIAEGYSVSREKKESFPLTVTSAQKNPTAFYLCARTTEYEQYFGPGTRLTVT.

The V gene is TRBV7-8, the J gene TRBJ2-2, with 8 positions matching TRBD2. The CDR3 consists of 15 residues. Germline trimming cut 3 bases from V and 6 bases from J; bases unmatched to any gene: 6. Germline assignment: CDR1 SGHVS and CDR2 FQNEAQ. CDR3 sequence: CASSLAGGSAGELFF. DNA for the CDR3: TGTGCCAGCAGCTTGGCGGGAGGAAGTGCCGGGGAGCTGTTTTTT.

V gene TRBV10-2 combines with J gene TRBJ1-4, with 7 bases aligning to TRBD1. This CDR3 contains 15 residues. Germline V gives CDR1 WSHSY, CDR2 SAAADI. The CDR3 is CDKTGCEATNEKLFF. The CDR3 coding sequence is TGCGACAAGACAGGGTGCGAGGCAACTAATGAAAAACTGTTTTTT.

The chain couples TRBV2 to TRBJ2-1; 7 bases are a match to TRBD1. The CDR3 is 13 residues long. Germline lookup yields CDR1 SNHLY and CDR2 FYNNEI. V was clipped by 5 bases and J by 5 bases; unmatched bases: 3. The CDR3 is CASSRDRDNEQFF. In DNA form, the CDR3 reads TGTGCCAGCAGTCGGGACAGAGACAATGAGCAGTTCTTC.

The J gene is TRBJ1-5, the V gene TRBV20-1; no definite D call. Between the trimmed V and J ends, which lost 0 bases and 2 bases, there was a span of 5 bases. CDR1 and CDR2 (germline): DFQATT, SNEGSKA (reference sequence). The CDR3 has 13 amino acids. DNA of the CDR3: TGCAGTGCTAGAGAAAGGGGCAATCAGCCCCAGCATTTT. Encoded protein: CSARERGNQPQHF.

The chain recombines TRBV7-9 with TRBJ1-5, with D possibly being TRBD1 (5 bases). V lost 4 bases to trimming and J lost 10 bases, with 14 bases between them. Per the germline V gene, CDR1 is SEHNR and CDR2 is FQNEAQ (reference sequence). The CDR3 extends over 13 amino acids. The CDR3 sequence is CASSSADRDPQHF. The DNA of the CDR3 is TGTGCCAGCAGCTCGGCAGACCGGGACCCCCAGCATTTT.

V is TRBV7-9 and J is TRBJ1-1; perhaps TRBD1 as D (6 bases). The germline V and J ends were trimmed by 4 bases and 0 bases, with 18 bases remaining between them. Germline V CDR1 and CDR2: SEHNR, FQNEAQ (reference sequence). The CDR3 consists of 17 residues. The CDR3 DNA follows: TGTGCCAGCAGCTCAGAAAGGAGGGGGGTTTTGAACACTGAAGCTTTCTTT. It encodes CASSSERRGVLNTEAFF.

This clonotype has only a few counts. The V and J genes are TRBV6-5 and TRBJ2-5; 7 positions agree with TRBD2. Trimming removed 2 bases from V and 3 bases from J; junction bases left unmatched: 0. The CDR3 runs to 13 residues. Germline loops: CDR1 MNHEY, CDR2 SVGAGI. CDR3 amino acids: CASSYGGEETQYF. Here the CDR3 DNA reads TGTGCCAGCAGTTACGGGGGGGAAGAGACCCAGTACTTC.

This clonotype was recorded many times. The V and J genes are TRBV13 and TRBJ1-2, with 8 positions matching TRBD1. The CDR3 loop spans 22 amino acids. The trim removed 5 bases at V and 3 bases at J, leaving 29 bases unmatched. Germline CDR1 reads PRHDT; CDR2 reads FYEKMQ (reference sequence). CDR3 protein: CASSPVDRGLGWDLGLDYGYTF. Written as DNA, the CDR3 is TGTGCCAGCAGCCCCGTCGACAGGGGATTGGGATGGGACTTGGGATTGGACTATGGCTACACCTTC.

This clonotype was counted only a few times. CDR3 sequence: CASSQLAGGTQYF. The DNA for the CDR3 is TGTGCCAGCAGCCAACTAGCGGGGGGGACCCAGTACTTC. J is TRBJ2-5 and V is TRBV7-2; 12 bases map to TRBD2. The germline V gene has CDR1 SGHTA and CDR2 FQGNSA. The CDR3 covers 13 residues. The V segment lost 5 bases and the J segment 7 bases; nucleotides outside the gene matches: 2.

J is TRBJ1-2 and V is TRBV20-1; 7 positions agree with TRBD1. V lost 0 bases, J lost 4 bases, and 11 bases stayed unmatched. In germline, CDR1 is DFQATT, CDR2 SNEGSKA (reference sequence). The CDR3 runs to 16 residues. CDR3 residues: CSARDRGRGRSYGYTF. CDR3 nucleotide sequence: TGCAGTGCTAGAGATCGGGGAAGGGGGCGAAGCTATGGCTACACCTTC.

The J gene is TRBJ1-5, the V gene TRBV10-2; 7 nucleotides line up with TRBD1. Trimming removed 9 bases from V and 3 bases from J; junction bases left unmatched: 11. This CDR3 spans 15 amino acids. CDR1 is WSHSY, CDR2 SAAADI, per germline. CDR3 sequence: CASDLTGWTNQPQHF. Written as DNA, the CDR3 is TGCGCCAGTGATCTGACAGGGTGGACCAATCAGCCCCAGCATTTT.

The rearrangement uses TRBV11-3 and TRBJ2-3; D perhaps matches TRBD2 (6 bases). V lost 5 bases and J 5 bases, leaving 20 bases between the germline ends. This CDR3 is 16 amino acids long. Germline CDR1 SGHNT, CDR2 YENEEA. The chain's CDR3 is CASSPTATGGGDTQYF. CDR3 DNA sequence: TGTGCCAGCAGCCCCACCGCCACCGGGGGTGGAGATACGCAGTATTTT.

This clonotype was found many times. The V gene is TRBV19, the J gene TRBJ1-3; tentative D call: TRBD1 (6 bases). V lost 7 bases and J lost 4, with 11 bases in between. The CDR3 extends over 13 amino acids. CDR1 is LNHDA, CDR2 SQIVND, per germline (reference sequence). CDR3 region: CASKDSGGNTIYF. The CDR3 nucleotides are TGTGCCAGTAAGGACAGCGGAGGAAACACCATATATTTT. The full variable domain, completed using reference TRBV19 and TRBJ1-3, is DGGITQSPKYLFRKEGQNVTLSCEQNLNHDAMYWYRQDPGQGLRLIYYSQIVNDFQKGDIAEGYSVSREKKESFPLTVTSAQKNPTAFYLCASKDSGGNTIYFGEGSWLTVV.

The chain couples TRBV28 to TRBJ1-3, with 12 bases identical to TRBD1. Germline V gene sequence: CDR1 MDHEN, CDR2 SYDVKM. Losses at the gene ends were 0 bases for V and 1 base for J; bases not matched to a gene: 7. The CDR3 has 19 amino acids. The CDR3 loop is CASSLWSGTGGRSGNTIYF. CDR3 coding DNA: TGTGCCAGCAGTTTATGGTCCGGGACAGGGGGCCGATCTGGAAACACCATATATTTT.

V and J are TRBV20-1 and TRBJ1-1, with no clear D. The CDR3 loop spans 15 amino acids. Trimming pared 6 bases from V and 3 bases from J, leaving 20 bases between. Germline CDR1 is DFQATT and CDR2 is SNEGSKA (reference sequence). CDR3 protein: CSATGSGASYTEAFF. In DNA form, the CDR3 reads TGCAGTGCAACCGGGAGTGGAGCCTCGTACACTGAAGCTTTCTTT.

This clonotype was picked up a small number of times. The chain joins TRBV25-1 to TRBJ1-2; 7 bases line up with TRBD1. CDR3 length equals 13 residues. Per the germline V gene, CDR1 is MGHDK and CDR2 is SYGVNS. Trimming at V came to 4 bases and at J to 12 bases, leaving 11 bases not matched to a gene. The CDR3 here is CASSGSGTALNTF. The DNA for the CDR3 is TGTGCCAGCAGTGGCTCCGGGACAGCCTTGAACACCTTC.

This chain joins TRBV19 and TRBJ2-3; 7 bases map to TRBD1. With 9 bases clipped from V and 0 bases from J, the junction kept 12 bases outside the gene matches. The CDR3 sequence is 16 residues long. Germline CDR1 LNHDA, CDR2 SQIVND (reference sequence). The CDR3 DNA reads TGTGCCAGCAGTCTCGACAGGGCTACTAGCACAGATACGCAGTATTTT. It is translated as CASSLDRATSTDTQYF.

The chain has TRBV20-1 and TRBJ2-5; 9 nucleotides agree with TRBD2. V was clipped by 5 bases and J by 1 base; unmatched bases: 2. This CDR3 contains 13 residues. CDR1 DFQATT and CDR2 SNEGSKA come from the germline V gene (reference sequence). The DNA of the CDR3 is TGCAGTGCTGCGGGGGGGAGCCAAGAGACCCAGTACTTC. Translated: CSAAGGSQETQYF.

The count of this clonotype is one. The chain uses TRBV2 and TRBJ2-7; tentatively, D is TRBD1 or TRBD2 (5 bases each). With the DNA end fitting TRBJ2-1 better, the J assignment may be wrong. This CDR3 has 15 amino acids. Germline-derived CDR1 and CDR2 are SNHLY and FYNNEI. The CDR3 DNA is TGTGCCAGCAGACCGATCGGGGTGGGACACAATGAGCAGTTCTTC. As protein: CASRPIGVGHNEQFF.

The chain couples TRBV7-9 to TRBJ2-1; D is undetermined. V lost 5 bases, J lost 1 base, and 12 bases lay in between. The V gene's germline CDR1 is SEHNR and CDR2 FQNEAQ (reference sequence). This CDR3 contains 15 residues. CDR3 in amino acids: CASSLRTLSYNEQFF. The DNA of the CDR3 is TGTGCCAGCAGCCTAAGGACGTTGTCCTACAATGAGCAGTTCTTC.